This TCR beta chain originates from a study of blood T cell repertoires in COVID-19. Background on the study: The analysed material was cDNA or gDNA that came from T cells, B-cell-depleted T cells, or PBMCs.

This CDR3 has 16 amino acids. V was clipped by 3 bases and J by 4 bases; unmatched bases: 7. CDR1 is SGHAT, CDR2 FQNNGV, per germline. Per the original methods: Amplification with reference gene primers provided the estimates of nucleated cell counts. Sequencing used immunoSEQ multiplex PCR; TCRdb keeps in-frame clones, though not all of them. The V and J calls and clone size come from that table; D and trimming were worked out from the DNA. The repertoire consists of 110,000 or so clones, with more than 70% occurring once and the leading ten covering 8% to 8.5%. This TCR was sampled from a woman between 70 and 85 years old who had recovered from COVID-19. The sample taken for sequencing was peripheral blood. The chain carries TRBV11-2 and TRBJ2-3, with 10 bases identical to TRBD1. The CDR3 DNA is TGTGCCAGCAGCTTGATGGGGACAGGGGTCGCAGATACGCAGTATTTT. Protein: CASSLMGTGVADTQYF.